This T cell receptor beta chain stems from a study of OX40 agonist ivuxolimab in advanced cancers. Study at large: Allowance was made for prior anti-PD-1, anti-PD-L1 or anti-CTLA-4 therapy, and approximately 41% had some.

Findings of the study overall: Some nonresponders also had low normalized T-cell clonal expansion. Both blood CD4+ and CD8+ T cells showed clonal growth by week 6 at 0.1 to 3.0 mg/kg.

Worth noting for this clone: Antigen specificity is unknown.

TCRdb keeps only in-frame clones here, not all; method: immunoSEQ multiplex PCR. The sample holds about 77,000 clones; around 94% are singletons and the top ten take about 5%. The sample consisted of CD4+ or CD8+ T cells sorted from blood, taken in a trial of the OX40 agonist ivuxolimab. This TCR was recovered from an adult with an advanced solid tumor such as melanoma, head and neck, liver or kidney cancer.

The CDR3 nucleotides are TGTGCCAGCAGCTCTACAGGGAAACCATGGGGCTACACCTTC. It yields the protein CASSSTGKPWGYTF. V gene TRBV7-9 combines with J gene TRBJ1-2; possibly TRBD1 for D (6 bases). V dropped 4 bases and J dropped 8 bases, with 17 bases sitting between them. The CDR3 has 14 amino acids. Per the germline V gene, CDR1 is SEHNR and CDR2 is FQNEAQ (reference sequence). The full variable domain, with the rest looked up from reference TRBV7-9 and TRBJ1-2, is DTGVSQNPRHKITKRGQNVTFRCDPISEHNRLYWYRQTLGQGPEFLTYFQNEAQLEKSRLLSDRFSAERPKGSFSTLEIQRTEQGDSAMYLCASSSTGKPWGYTFGSGTRLTVV.